What follows are 13 T cell receptor beta chains derived from one specimen sequenced in a study of blood T cell repertoires in COVID-19. Generated by immunoSEQ multiplex PCR, the TCRdb table keeps only in-frame clones and is missing some. In the table there are 350,000 to 400,000 clones, approximately 84% of which are singletons. Sequenced material: PBMCs or T cells enriched from blood (not recorded which). These receptors were obtained from a woman in her twenties or thirties who had recovered from COVID-19.

The chain uses TRBV4-1 and TRBJ2-3; D possibly corresponds to TRBD1 (6 bases). The CDR3 length is 15 residues. Germline assignment: CDR1 MGHRA and CDR2 YSYEKL. V was pared by 1 base and J by 6 bases, with 14 bases between. The CDR3 reads CASSQGSGVVDTQYF. In nucleotides, the CDR3 is TGCGCCAGCAGCCAAGGGTCAGGGGTTGTGGATACGCAGTATTTT.

A single count supports this clone. V usage is TRBV6-5 and J usage is TRBJ2-4; D is perhaps TRBD2 (5 bases). The CDR3 is 13 residues long. V lost 7 bases and J lost 6, with 13 bases in between. Per the germline V gene, CDR1 is MNHEY and CDR2 is SVGAGI. The CDR3 nucleotides are TGTGCCAGCAATTCGCTCGGAGGAAACATTCAGTACTTC. Translation gives CASNSLGGNIQYF.

This clone was detected only once. The DNA of the CDR3 is TGCGCCAGCAAAGTGGAGAGACAGGGAGGATACGAGCAGTACTTC. This translates into CASKVERQGGYEQYF. The chain joins TRBV4-1 to TRBJ2-7, with D possibly being TRBD1 (7 bases). Germline V lookup: CDR1 MGHRA, CDR2 YSYEKL. V was pared by 7 bases and J by 4 bases, with 20 bases between. CDR3 size: 15 residues.

The J gene is TRBJ2-2, the V gene TRBV19; 14 bases align to TRBD2. V gave up 6 bases and J gave up 6 bases; unmatched junction bases: 9. The CDR3 is 17 amino acids. CDR1 is LNHDA, CDR2 SQIVND, per germline (reference sequence). The CDR3 DNA follows: TGTGCCAGTAGGAGTGGGACTAGCGGGAGTTGGGCCGGGGAGCTGTTTTTT. Translating it yields CASRSGTSGSWAGELFF.

The chain employs TRBV6-5 and TRBJ2-7; possible D gene TRBD1, 5 bases. Looked up from germline, CDR1 is MNHEY and CDR2 is SVGAGI. This CDR3 is built from 11 residues. Trimming took off 0 bases at V and 9 bases at J, with 6 bases between the two ends. The CDR3 region has the DNA TGTGCCAGCAGTTACTCAGGGGCGCAGTACTTC. Translation: CASSYSGAQYF.

This clone was recorded only once. The rearrangement joins TRBV20-1 to TRBJ1-5; no reliable D call. Germline lookup yields CDR1 DFQATT and CDR2 SNEGSKA (reference sequence). The CDR3 length is 14 residues. Trimming took off 3 bases at V and 1 base at J, with 10 bases between the two ends. CDR3 coding DNA: TGCAGTGCTAGTGGCAGGAAGAGCAATCAGCCCCAGCATTTT. The encoded protein is CSASGRKSNQPQHF.

CDR3 sequence reads: CASSPRPGNSPLHF. The CDR3 region has the DNA TGTGCCAGCAGTCCCCGCCCGGGTAATTCACCCCTCCACTTT. V gene TRBV27 combines with J gene TRBJ1-6; no reliable D call. Trimming shortened V by 5 bases and J by 6 bases, and 11 bases separated the two germline ends. CDR1 and CDR2 from the germline V gene are MNHEY and SMNVEV (reference sequence). The CDR3 length is 14 residues.

The chain uses TRBV5-1 and TRBJ2-2; tentative D call: TRBD2 (6 bases). Germline CDR1 is SGHRS and CDR2 is YFSETQ. This CDR3 is built from 14 residues. The V end was cut by 6 bases, the J end by 3 bases, with 12 bases between. The CDR3 nucleotides read TGCGCCAGCAAGATCGGGACTGACACCGGGGAGCTGTTTTTT. Its protein is CASKIGTDTGELFF.

The chain recombines TRBV11-2 with TRBJ2-1; TRBD2 matches at 10 bases. In germline, CDR1 is SGHAT, CDR2 FQNNGV. The CDR3 loop spans 16 amino acids. J lost 5 bases, V lost 5 bases, and 9 bases had no gene match. The CDR3 sequence is CASSPLSGRGHNEQFF. CDR3 sequence (DNA): TGTGCCAGCAGCCCACTGAGCGGGAGGGGGCACAATGAGCAGTTCTTC. Full variable domain (remainder filled in from reference TRBV11-2 and TRBJ2-1): EAGVAQSPRYKIIEKRQSVAFWCNPISGHATLYWYQQILGQGPKLLIQFQNNGVVDDSQLPKDRFSAERLKGVDSTLKIQPAKLEDSAVYLCASSPLSGRGHNEQFFGPGTRLTVL.

This rearrangement joins TRBV5-4 to TRBJ2-3; possible D gene TRBD2, 5 bases. The germline gives CDR1 SGHNT, CDR2 YYREEE (reference sequence). CDR3 length: 14 amino acids. Between the trimmed V and J ends, which lost 4 bases and 4 bases, there was a span of 13 bases. The DNA for the CDR3 is TGTGCCAGCAGCGCTGCTAGCTGGGCAGATACGCAGTATTTT. Translation gives CASSAASWADTQYF.

This rearrangement joins TRBV18 to TRBJ1-1, with unresolved D. V was pared by 0 bases and J by 0 bases, with 8 bases between. The germline CDR1 and CDR2 sequences are KGHSH and LQKENI. This CDR3 contains 15 residues. The CDR3 spells CASSPPAALNTEAFF. CDR3 nucleotides: TGTGCCAGCTCACCACCGGCAGCGTTGAACACTGAAGCTTTCTTT. Variable domain in full (rest from reference TRBV18 and TRBJ1-1): NAGVMQNPRHLVRRRGQEARLRCSPMKGHSHVYWYRQLPEEGLKFMVYLQKENIIDESGMPKERFSAEFPKEGPSILRIQQVVRGDSAAYFCASSPPAALNTEAFFGQGTRLTVV.

This clone occurred a few times. The genes are TRBV30 and TRBJ1-3; D remains ambiguous. Looked up from germline, CDR1 is GTSNPN and CDR2 is SVGIG (reference sequence). The CDR3 runs 13 residues. The germline V and J ends were trimmed by 0 bases and 5 bases, with 8 bases remaining between them. The CDR3: CAWSVSGRNTIYF. The CDR3 nucleotides read TGTGCCTGGAGTGTATCCGGGAGAAACACCATATATTTT.

The V call is TRBV11-1, the J call TRBJ2-3; no reliable D call. This CDR3 has 13 residues. The germline CDR1 and CDR2 sequences are SGHAT and FQDESV (reference sequence). V lost 1 base, J lost 4 bases, and 6 bases lay in between. The CDR3 bases are TGTGCCAGCAGCTTAGGAGGCGCAGATACGCAGTATTTT. Translated, it gives CASSLGGADTQYF.